The 3 T cell receptor beta chains in this list originate from one sample, sequenced in a study of high-grade serous ovarian cancer treatment subgroups. Clones were sequenced by immunoSEQ multiplex PCR, and TCRdb holds only the in-frame ones, with some missing. The data hold 2,500 to 3,000 clones, with 72% observed a single time. The tumor samples were collected prior to definitive surgery or chemotherapy. The sample comprised tumor tissue. These receptor sequences come from a human donor with high-grade serous ovarian cancer.

V usage is TRBV14 and J usage is TRBJ1-1; TRBD1 matches 7 bases. Germline V gene sequence: CDR1 SGHDN, CDR2 FVKESK. The CDR3 is made up of 16 amino acids. The J segment lost 1 base and the V segment lost 1 base, leaving 6 bases of the junction unmatched. CDR3 in amino acids: CASSQAPGDRNTEAFF. The CDR3 DNA sequence: TGTGCCAGCAGCCAAGCCCCTGGGGACAGGAACACTGAAGCTTTCTTT.

Regarding this clone: Other DNA sequences in this sample translate to the same CDR3. The chain employs TRBV20-1 and TRBJ2-7; D is perhaps TRBD1 or TRBD2 (5 bases each). Trimming stripped 3 bases from V and 6 bases from J, with 9 bases between. The CDR3 runs 11 residues. Germline V gene data show CDR1 as DFQATT and CDR2 as SNEGSKA (reference sequence). In DNA, the CDR3 is TGCAGTGCTAGTGAGGGGAGCGAGCAGTACTTC. Translated, it gives CSASEGSEQYF.

The chain couples TRBV7-9 to TRBJ1-1; no clear D gene. The length of the CDR3 is 17 residues. Trimming removed 2 bases at V and 2 bases at J, with 18 bases between. CDR1 is SEHNR, CDR2 FQNEAQ, per germline (reference sequence). CDR3 loop: CASSLRVGEGLNTEAFF. The CDR3 region has the DNA TGTGCCAGCAGCTTAAGGGTCGGGGAGGGCTTAAACACTGAAGCTTTCTTT.